What follows is one T cell receptor beta chain and its context. What it binds is not known. These data originate in a study of siplizumab effects on memory and regulatory T cells. The study, taken as a whole, reports: Naive T cells looked more diverse than memory cells, and they looked like major contributors to the alloresponse. Left unconfirmed was the suppressive function of proliferating Tregs from siplizumab cultures.

Clones were read by immunoSEQ multiplex PCR, and TCRdb kept only the in-frame ones, dropping some. Counted here are around 95,000 clones, 94% occurring once; the ten biggest clones make up about 1.2%. The CDR3 length is 10 residues. CDR1 MGHDK and CDR2 SYGVNS come from the germline V gene. V lost 8 bases and J lost 3, with 4 bases in between. This TCR derives from a human donor in good health. The chain employs TRBV25-1 and TRBJ2-5, with D hard to call. Sequencing was performed on non-Treg CD4+ T cells sorted from blood. CDR3 nucleotide sequence: TGTGCCAGCCTTAAAGAGACCCAGTACTTC. This sequence encodes CASLKETQYF.